This T cell receptor beta chain comes out of a study of cytomegalovirus exposure and HLA in healthy donors. Germline loops: CDR1 SGHRS, CDR2 YFSETQ. V was clipped by 4 bases and J by 7 bases; unmatched bases: 8. CDR3 length: 15 amino acids. Primers: 60 Vbeta forward and 13 Jbeta reverse. Measured with immunoSEQ multiplex PCR; TCRdb has only the in-frame clones, and not every one. The table includes about 150,000 clones, 74% detected once. V and J are TRBV5-1 and TRBJ2-1; 10 bases map to TRBD2. The sequenced material came from PBMCs. This receptor was taken from a man aged 25 to 40 in good health and CMV-seronegative. The CDR3 sequence: CASSPGTSDYNEQFF. The CDR3 region has the DNA TGCGCCAGCAGCCCCGGGACTAGCGACTATAATGAGCAGTTCTTC.